This T cell receptor beta chain was profiled in a study of tumor-infiltrating lymphocytes in primary liver carcinoma. Background on the study: All patients, whether men or women, fell within 30 to 69 years of age.

Study outcomes and limitations: Bulk, unsorted sampling meant CD4+ and CD8+ repertoires went uncompared. Significantly larger top-250-clone fractions were found in tumors than in blood (p = 0.039).

Germline-derived CDR1 and CDR2 are SGHNT and YENEEA. This CDR3 comprises 14 residues. With around 490 ng total RNA as template and a constant-region primer, TCR beta cDNA was made. Three nested multiplex PCR rounds of slightly modified ARM-PCR generated TCR beta libraries. Rounds one and two of PCR, each of about 10 cycles, were primed with TRBV1-TRBV30 forward primers and a C-beta reverse primer. MiXCR was run by TCRdb on the multiplex PCR reads, yielding one entry per CDR3 protein. This table has 180,000 or so distinct CDR3 sequences, over 45% appearing once. This clonotype was picked up a small number of times. Its antigen is not identified. One base away lies a much larger clone, so this may be a sequencing read error. Germline DNA was also extracted, with blood RNA taken from unsorted whole blood.

The rearrangement joins TRBV11-3 to TRBJ2-2, with D possibly TRBD2 on 5 matching bases. The TCR comes from a man aged 40-49 years with primary liver carcinoma and hepatitis B virus infection. The sample taken for sequencing was peripheral blood. The CDR3 loop reads CASSLGANTGELLF. In DNA form, the CDR3 reads TGTGCCAGCAGCTTAGGTGCTAACACCGGGGAGCTGTTGTTT. The full variable domain, rest sourced from reference TRBV11-3 and TRBJ2-2, is EAGVVQSPRYKIIEKKQPVAFWCNPISGHNTLYWYLQNLGQGPELLIRYENEEAVDDSQLPKDRFSAERLKGVDSTLKIQPAELGDSAVYLCASSLGANTGELLFGEGSRLTVL.